Below, 21 T cell receptor beta chains from the same sample are listed, as sequenced in a study of blood T cell repertoires in COVID-19. Sequencing was performed with immunoSEQ multiplex PCR; in TCRdb, only in-frame clones are kept and a portion is missing. The sample lists roughly 67,000 clones; roughly 90% were seen once. The sequenced material came from peripheral blood. The receptor source for this set is a woman aged 55-70 years with acute or convalescent COVID-19.

This clone showed up just a few times. The rearrangement joins TRBV6-6 to TRBJ1-5, with 10 bases that match TRBD1. The V gene end was trimmed by 6 bases and the J gene end by 4 bases; junction bases not matched to a gene: 3. The length of the CDR3 is 14 residues. CDR1 and CDR2 (germline): MNHNY, SVGAGI (reference sequence). The CDR3 reads CASRTGGRNQPQHF. The DNA for the CDR3 is TGTGCCAGCAGGACAGGGGGCCGAAATCAGCCCCAGCATTTT.

J is TRBJ1-2 and V is TRBV4-3, with D unresolved. This CDR3 is 14 amino acids long. Germline V lookup: CDR1 LGHNA, CDR2 YSLEER. V was pared by 0 bases and J by 8 bases, with 13 bases between. This chain's CDR3 is CASSQDRVGGGYTF. CDR3 in DNA: TGCGCCAGCAGCCAAGATCGGGTCGGCGGAGGCTACACCTTC.

The V call is TRBV30, the J call TRBJ2-5; a possible D gene is TRBD1 (5 bases). The CDR3 extends over 13 amino acids. Germline V CDR1 and CDR2: GTSNPN, SVGIG (reference sequence). Deletions cut 0 bases from V and 9 bases from J, with 14 bases between. In DNA, the CDR3 is TGTGCCTGGAGTGTACGGTCAGGGTTGGCCCAGTACTTC. The encoded protein is CAWSVRSGLAQYF.

The V call is TRBV18, the J call TRBJ1-3; tentatively, D is TRBD1 (5 bases). This CDR3 is 15 amino acids long. In germline, CDR1 is KGHSH, CDR2 LQKENI. V was shortened by 4 bases and J by 0 bases, with 10 bases between the two germline ends. The CDR3 DNA sequence: TGTGCCAGCTCACAGACAGAGACCTCTGGAAACACCATATATTTT. This sequence encodes CASSQTETSGNTIYF.

The V gene is TRBV7-9, the J gene TRBJ1-1; D not certain. The V end was cut by 4 bases, the J end by 4 bases, with 13 bases between. Looked up from germline, CDR1 is SEHNR and CDR2 is FQNEAQ (reference sequence). This CDR3 comprises 14 residues. The DNA of the CDR3 is TGTGCCAGCAGCTATCCCATAGGAGGCACTGAAGCTTTCTTT. Protein product: CASSYPIGGTEAFF. The complete variable domain, with remaining parts taken from reference TRBV7-9 and TRBJ1-1, reads DTGVSQNPRHKITKRGQNVTFRCDPISEHNRLYWYRQTLGQGPEFLTYFQNEAQLEKSRLLSDRFSAERPKGSFSTLEIQRTEQGDSAMYLCASSYPIGGTEAFFGQGTRLTVV.

The chain couples TRBV12-5 to TRBJ2-5, with TRBD1 identical over 7 bases. CDR3 length equals 13 residues. The V and J ends lost 6 bases and 2 bases, in that order; junction bases with no gene match: 3. Germline values: CDR1 LGHNT, CDR2 FRNRAP. The CDR3 DNA is TGTGCTAGTGGGGGACAGAGTCAAGAGACCCAGTACTTC. Amino acid sequence: CASGGQSQETQYF.

This clone appeared a single time. J is TRBJ1-6 and V is TRBV7-9; D is perhaps TRBD1 (6 bases). V was cut by 3 bases and J by 6 bases, with 9 bases left in between. The CDR3 spans 14 residues. CDR1 and CDR2 from the germline V gene are SEHNR and FQNEAQ (reference sequence). CDR3 in DNA: TGTGCCAGCAGCTTCACAGGGAGTAATTCACCCCTCCACTTT. Its protein product is CASSFTGSNSPLHF.

The chain recombines TRBV7-2 with TRBJ2-1, with 7 bases fitting TRBD2. The trim removed 3 bases at V and 0 bases at J, leaving 2 bases unmatched. Germline V gives CDR1 SGHTA, CDR2 FQGNSA. The CDR3 is 15 residues long. CDR3 protein: CASSFRGGSYNEQFF. The CDR3 DNA follows: TGTGCCAGCAGCTTTCGCGGGGGCTCCTACAATGAGCAGTTCTTC. Filled out from reference TRBV7-2 and TRBJ2-1, the complete variable domain reads GAGVSQSPSNKVTEKGKDVELRCDPISGHTALYWYRQSLGQGLEFLIYFQGNSAPDKSGLPSDRFSAERTGGSVSTLTIQRTQQEDSAVYLCASSFRGGSYNEQFFGPGTRLTVL.

The chain links TRBV5-1 to TRBJ1-2; weak D call: TRBD1 (6 bases). The V gene lost 0 bases and the J gene lost 4 bases, with 13 bases spanning the gap. The CDR3 extends over 15 amino acids. The V gene's germline CDR1 is SGHRS and CDR2 YFSETQ. CDR3 in amino acids: CASSLVDRRLYGYTF. The CDR3 coding sequence is TGCGCCAGCAGCTTGGTGGACAGACGACTCTATGGCTACACCTTC.

This chain joins TRBV6-5 and TRBJ1-4, with a tentative D call TRBD1 (6 bases). V lost 9 bases and J 8 bases, leaving 16 bases between the germline ends. The CDR3 spans 13 residues. Germline lookup yields CDR1 MNHEY and CDR2 SVGAGI. Here the CDR3 reads CARPGHHREKLFF. DNA of the CDR3: TGTGCCAGGCCGGGACACCATCGGGAAAAACTGTTTTTT.

This clone was seen once. This chain joins TRBV18 and TRBJ2-7; no definite D call. CDR1 is KGHSH and CDR2 is LQKENI in the germline V gene. Trimming cost V 4 bases and J 0 bases, with 10 bases left between them. The CDR3 has 14 amino acids. Written as DNA, the CDR3 is TGTGCCAGCTCACGCCAGGCGACCTCCTACGAGCAGTACGTC. Translation: CASSRQATSYEQYV.

The chain recombines TRBV7-9 with TRBJ2-6; D call uncertain. Germline V gene data show CDR1 as SEHNR and CDR2 as FQNEAQ (reference sequence). The length of the CDR3 is 15 residues. V lost 5 bases, J lost 2 bases, and 10 bases lay in between. CDR3 protein: CASSPIRAGANVLTF. In DNA form, the CDR3 reads TGTGCCAGCAGCCCCATTCGAGCTGGGGCCAACGTCCTGACTTTC.

The chain carries TRBV2 and TRBJ1-1; 7 nucleotides agree with TRBD1. This CDR3 is 16 amino acids long. With 1 base clipped from V and 5 bases from J, the junction kept 10 bases outside the gene matches. Germline CDR1 is SNHLY and CDR2 is FYNNEI. The CDR3 region is CASSEDRGGGRTEAFF. As DNA, the CDR3 is TGTGCCAGCAGTGAAGACAGGGGAGGAGGGAGGACTGAAGCTTTCTTT.

The chain carries TRBV27 and TRBJ1-4, with 9 bases that match TRBD1. V lost 6 bases and J lost 8; bases outside the gene matches: 7. The V gene's germline CDR1 is MNHEY and CDR2 SMNVEV (reference sequence). The CDR3 has 14 residues. CDR3 coding DNA: TGTGCCAGCAGGGGGACAGGGATGAGAGAAAAACTGTTTTTT. Its protein product is CASRGTGMREKLFF.

This chain joins TRBV18 and TRBJ2-3; 10 positions match TRBD2. Germline assignment: CDR1 KGHSH and CDR2 LQKENI. The CDR3 is 19 amino acids. With 3 bases clipped from V and 0 bases from J, the junction kept 12 bases outside the gene matches. For the CDR3, the DNA is TGTGCCAGCTCACCTCTATCCACCACTAGCGGGGCTAGCACAGATACGCAGTATTTT. Translated: CASSPLSTTSGASTDTQYF. The whole variable domain, remainder taken from reference TRBV18 and TRBJ2-3, is NAGVMQNPRHLVRRRGQEARLRCSPMKGHSHVYWYRQLPEEGLKFMVYLQKENIIDESGMPKERFSAEFPKEGPSILRIQQVVRGDSAAYFCASSPLSTTSGASTDTQYFGPGTRLTVL.

This chain joins TRBV19 and TRBJ1-5; the match to TRBD1 covers 8 bases. With 7 bases clipped from V and 0 bases from J, the junction kept 8 bases outside the gene matches. Germline assignment: CDR1 LNHDA and CDR2 SQIVND (reference sequence). CDR3 size: 16 residues. The CDR3 spells CASIAADRGSNQPQHF. CDR3 nucleotides: TGTGCCAGTATTGCGGCCGACAGGGGTAGCAATCAGCCCCAGCATTTT. Using reference TRBV19 and TRBJ1-5 for the parts outside the CDR3, the full variable domain is DGGITQSPKYLFRKEGQNVTLSCEQNLNHDAMYWYRQDPGQGLRLIYYSQIVNDFQKGDIAEGYSVSREKKESFPLTVTSAQKNPTAFYLCASIAADRGSNQPQHFGDGTRLSIL.

This clone was found once. V and J are TRBV6-6 and TRBJ1-2; 10 nucleotides match TRBD1. The germline V gene has CDR1 MNHNY and CDR2 SVGAGI (reference sequence). V shed 2 bases and J 4 bases; nucleotides not matched to a gene: 7. The CDR3 has 16 residues. In DNA, the CDR3 is TGTGCCAGCAGTTACGTCCCGACAGGGGGCGTCTATGGCTACACCTTC. It encodes CASSYVPTGGVYGYTF.

The chain carries TRBV4-1 and TRBJ1-3; D is unclear. Germline values: CDR1 MGHRA, CDR2 YSYEKL. V lost 2 bases, J lost 0 bases, and 8 bases lay in between. The CDR3 contains 15 residues. The CDR3 loop reads CASSQFRSSGNTIYF. CDR3 sequence (DNA): TGCGCCAGCAGCCAATTCCGTAGCTCTGGAAACACCATATATTTT.

V and J are TRBV2 and TRBJ1-1, with 10 bases that match TRBD1. The length of the CDR3 is 14 residues. V trimming: 6 bases; J trimming: 3 bases; junction bases outside the gene matches: 4. Per the germline V gene, CDR1 is SNHLY and CDR2 is FYNNEI. CDR3 nucleotides: TGTGCCAGCAGGGACAGGGGGGGGGACACTGAAGCTTTCTTT. Encoded protein: CASRDRGGDTEAFF.

The genes are TRBV6-1 and TRBJ1-2, with TRBD1 identical over 8 bases. The V and J ends lost 2 bases and 8 bases, in that order; junction bases with no gene match: 10. Germline lookup yields CDR1 MNHNS and CDR2 SASEGT. There are 15 residues in the CDR3. The CDR3 region is CASSEPRQGAGGYTF. DNA of the CDR3: TGTGCCAGCAGTGAACCACGGCAGGGGGCAGGGGGCTACACCTTC.

The V call is TRBV2, the J call TRBJ2-6; D remains ambiguous. The germline gives CDR1 SNHLY, CDR2 FYNNEI. This CDR3 is 14 amino acids long. Trimming removed 7 bases at V and 0 bases at J, with 7 bases between. The CDR3 spells CASKTSSGANVLTF. The CDR3 DNA follows: TGTGCCAGCAAGACAAGCTCTGGGGCCAACGTCCTGACTTTC.